This TCR beta chain was recorded in a study of blood T cell repertoires in COVID-19. Study as a whole: Sites in the United States, Italy and Spain provided acute and convalescent COVID-19 samples. T cells, B-cell-depleted T cells, or PBMCs supplied cDNA or gDNA.

In the authors' workflow: Nucleated cell number was recorded as an estimate derived from reference gene primer amplification. Repertoires were generated with immunoSEQ multiplex PCR, while TCRdb's copy carries only in-frame clones and drops some. D and trimming were read from the DNA, whereas the V and J calls and clone size are those reported in that table. The sample consists of about 150,000 clones, approximately 83% of them appearing once. There are 16 residues in the CDR3. CDR1 and CDR2 from the germline V gene are SGHTA and FQGNSA. V lost 1 base, J lost 3 bases, and 4 bases stayed unmatched. This sequence joins TRBV7-2 and TRBJ2-1; 9 positions agree with TRBD2. Sequenced input: peripheral blood. This TCR was recovered from an elderly woman with acute or convalescent COVID-19. CDR3 region: CASSLGSGRFYNEQFF. For the CDR3, the DNA is TGTGCCAGCAGCTTAGGAAGCGGGAGGTTCTACAATGAGCAGTTCTTC. The entire variable domain, with the rest obtained from reference TRBV7-2 and TRBJ2-1, is as follows: GAGVSQSPSNKVTEKGKDVELRCDPISGHTALYWYRQSLGQGLEFLIYFQGNSAPDKSGLPSDRFSAERTGGSVSTLTIQRTQQEDSAVYLCASSLGSGRFYNEQFFGPGTRLTVL.